A single sample gave rise to the 5 T cell receptor beta chains below, sequenced in a study of blood T cell repertoires in COVID-19. Repertoires were generated with immunoSEQ multiplex PCR, while TCRdb's copy carries only in-frame clones and drops some. In the table there are around 150,000 clones, over 70% of which are singletons. Sequencing input: PBMCs or T cells enriched from blood (not recorded which). The receptors here all came from an older woman who had recovered from COVID-19.

The V call is TRBV4-1, the J call TRBJ2-3; 11 bases align to TRBD2. This CDR3 region has 17 residues. V shed 2 bases, J shed 1 base, and the junction held 5 bases outside the gene matches. Germline CDR1 and CDR2: MGHRA and YSYEKL. The CDR3 region has the DNA TGCGCCAGCAGCCAAATGACTAGCGGGGCCCGCACAGATACGCAGTATTTT. This sequence encodes CASSQMTSGARTDTQYF.

The CDR3: CASSLAGVNGYTF. CDR3 coding DNA: TGTGCCAGCAGCTTGGCCGGGGTCAATGGCTACACCTTC. The gene calls are TRBV5-4 and TRBJ1-2; D not certain. In germline, CDR1 is SGHNT, CDR2 YYREEE (reference sequence). The CDR3 is 13 residues long. V lost 0 bases and J 6 bases, leaving 9 bases between the germline ends.

The chain combines TRBV28 with TRBJ1-2; a possible D gene is TRBD1 (6 bases). Germline lookup yields CDR1 MDHEN and CDR2 SYDVKM. Trimming pared 2 bases from V and 6 bases from J, leaving 13 bases between. This CDR3 comprises 14 residues. Here the CDR3 DNA reads TGTGCCAGCAGTTTACAGGGGACGCTTAATGGCTACACCTTC. Translated, it gives CASSLQGTLNGYTF.

The rearrangement links TRBV27 to TRBJ1-5, with 7 bases that match TRBD1. CDR3 size: 22 residues. V shed 2 bases, J shed 4 bases, and the junction held 26 bases outside the gene matches. CDR1 and CDR2 (germline): MNHEY, SMNVEV (reference sequence). For the CDR3, the DNA is TGTGCCAGCAGTTTAAAACGGGACAGATATATCGTTAAAATAGCCACAAATCAGCCCCAGCATTTT. Translated: CASSLKRDRYIVKIATNQPQHF.

The chain links TRBV19 to TRBJ2-7, with D uncertain. Between the trimmed V and J ends, which lost 5 bases and 2 bases, there was a span of 13 bases. CDR1 LNHDA and CDR2 SQIVND come from the germline V gene (reference sequence). The CDR3 length is 14 residues. CDR3 sequence (DNA): TGTGCCAGTAGTCCCGGCGGAGTCCCCTACGAGCAGTACTTC. Translation: CASSPGGVPYEQYF.